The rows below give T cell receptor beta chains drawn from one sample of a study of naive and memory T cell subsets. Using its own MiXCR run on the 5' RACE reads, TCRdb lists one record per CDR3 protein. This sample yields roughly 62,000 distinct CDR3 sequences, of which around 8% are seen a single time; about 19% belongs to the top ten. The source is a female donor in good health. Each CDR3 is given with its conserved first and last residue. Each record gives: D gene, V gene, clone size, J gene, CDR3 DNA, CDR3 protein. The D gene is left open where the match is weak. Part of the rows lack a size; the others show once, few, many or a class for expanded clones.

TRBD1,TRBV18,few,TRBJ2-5,TGTGCCAGCTCACCCGGAGAGGGGGCCAAAGAGACCCAGTACTTC,CASSPGEGAKETQYF
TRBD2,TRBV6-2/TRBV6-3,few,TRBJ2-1,TGTGCCAGCAGTTATCGTGCGGGAGGCTTTAGAGTTGGTGTCAATGAGCAGTTCTTC,CASSYRAGGFRVGVNEQFF
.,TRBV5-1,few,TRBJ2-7,TGCGCCAGCAGCCCCGAACCGGGACGGAGCTACGAGCAGTACTTC,CASSPEPGRSYEQYF
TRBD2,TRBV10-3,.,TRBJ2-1,TGTGCCATCAGGACTAGCGGAGCTTACAATGAGCAGTTCTTC,CAIRTSGAYNEQFF
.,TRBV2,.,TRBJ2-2,TGTGCCAGCAGTGAATCGAACACCGGGGAGCTGTTTTTT,CASSESNTGELFF
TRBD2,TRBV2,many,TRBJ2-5,TGTGCCAGCAGGTTCAGAGCTAGCGGGCTAGAGACCCAGTACTTC,CASRFRASGLETQYF
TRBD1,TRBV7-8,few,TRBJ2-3,TGTGCCAGCAGCTTGTACAGGGGGAGCGCAGATACGCAGTATTTT,CASSLYRGSADTQYF
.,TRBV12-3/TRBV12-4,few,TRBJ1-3,TGTGCCAGCATTGCTTTCCAGGGCTCTGGAAACACCATATATTTT,CASIAFQGSGNTIYF
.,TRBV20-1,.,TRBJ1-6,TGCAGTGCTAGTGGGGCTTCCTATAATTCACCCCTCCACTTT,CSASGASYNSPLHF
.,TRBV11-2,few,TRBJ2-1,TGTGCCAGCAGCCCATCAGGGGATGAGCAGTTCTTC,CASSPSGDEQFF
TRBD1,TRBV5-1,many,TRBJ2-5,TGCGCCAGCAGCTTGGCAAGGGACAGAAGGCAAGAGACCCAGTACTTC,CASSLARDRRQETQYF
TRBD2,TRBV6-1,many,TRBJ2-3,TGTGCCAGCAGTGAACTAGCGGGGGGGCCAGATACGCAGTATTTT,CASSELAGGPDTQYF
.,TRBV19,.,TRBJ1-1,TGTGCCAGTAGTAGACGAAGGGATGAAGCTTTCTTT,CASSRRRDEAFF
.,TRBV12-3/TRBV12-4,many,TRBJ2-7,TGTGCCAGCAGTCTCTCCACATCCTACGAGCAGTACTTC,CASSLSTSYEQYF
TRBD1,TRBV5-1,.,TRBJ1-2,TGCGCCAGCAGCTTTGGACAGGAGATCTATGGCTACACCTTC,CASSFGQEIYGYTF
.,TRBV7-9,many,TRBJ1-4,TGTGCCAGCAGCTTGAATACTGGAAATGAAAAACTGTTTTTT,CASSLNTGNEKLFF
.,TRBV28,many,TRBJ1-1,TGTGCCAGCAGTTATATGGGGGGCGCAAGGAACACTGAAGCTTTCTTT,CASSYMGGARNTEAFF
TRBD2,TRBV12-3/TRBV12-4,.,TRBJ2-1,TGTGCCAGCAGTTTGGAAGGGACTAGTCGAGGTGAGCAGTTCTTC,CASSLEGTSRGEQFF
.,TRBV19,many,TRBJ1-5,TGTGCCAGTAGTATGTGGAACAGTGGCCCTAGCAATCAGCCCCAGCATTTT,CASSMWNSGPSNQPQHF
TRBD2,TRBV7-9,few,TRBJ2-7,TGTGCCAGCAGCCAATTAGCGGGGCAGGGGGAGCAGTACTTC,CASSQLAGQGEQYF
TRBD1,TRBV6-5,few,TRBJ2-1,TGTGCCAGCAGTTGGGCGCAGGACAGGCCCCTTCGTGTGCAGTTCTTC,CASSWAQDRPLRVQFF
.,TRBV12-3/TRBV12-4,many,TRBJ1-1,TGTGCCAGCACCCGAAGACGGACGAACACTGAAGCTTTCTTT,CASTRRRTNTEAFF
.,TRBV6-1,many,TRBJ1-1,TGTGCCAGCTTACAGAACACTGAAGCTTTCTTT,CASLQNTEAFF
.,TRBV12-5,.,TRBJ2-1,TGTGCTAGTGGTTCCGACAGGAGAACTGAGCAGTTCTTC,CASGSDRRTEQFF
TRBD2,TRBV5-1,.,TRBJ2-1,TGCGCCAGCAGCTTGGCGGGGAGGGATGAGCAGTTCTTC,CASSLAGRDEQFF
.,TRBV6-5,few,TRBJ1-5,TGTGCCAGCAGTAATCGAGGCGTGGGTGTGGGCAATCAGCCCCAGCATTTT,CASSNRGVGVGNQPQHF
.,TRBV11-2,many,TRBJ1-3,TGTGCCAGCAGCTTAGGGAGGATCGGAAACACCATATATTTT,CASSLGRIGNTIYF
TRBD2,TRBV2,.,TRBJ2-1,TGTGCCAGCATTACGGCGGGAGCTCACAATGAGCAGTTCTTC,CASITAGAHNEQFF
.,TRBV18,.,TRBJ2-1,TGTGCCAGCTCCGGACACAATGAGCAGTTCTTC,CASSGHNEQFF
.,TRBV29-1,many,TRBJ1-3,TGCAGCGTTTCCCCGACTAGCTCTGGAAACACCATATATTTT,CSVSPTSSGNTIYF
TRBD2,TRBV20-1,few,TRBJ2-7,TGCAGTGCTAGAGATGTAGCGGGGGCGATTAGCTACGAGCAGTACTTC,CSARDVAGAISYEQYF
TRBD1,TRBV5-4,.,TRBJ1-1,TGTGCCAGCAGCCCAGTCCCGGGACAGGGGTGGGACACTGAAGCTTTCTTT,CASSPVPGQGWDTEAFF
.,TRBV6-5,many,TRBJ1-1,TGTGCCAGCAGGTTGGAATTGAACACTGAAGCTTTCTTT,CASRLELNTEAFF
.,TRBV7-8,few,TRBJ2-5,TGTGCCAGCAGCCCCTCAGACCAAGAGACCCAGTACTTC,CASSPSDQETQYF
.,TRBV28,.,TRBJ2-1,TGTGCCAGCAGTTTTGGACCAAGGGTGCAGTTCTTC,CASSFGPRVQFF
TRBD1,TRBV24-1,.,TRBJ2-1,TGTGCCACCAGTTTTGGGGACAGGGGGCTGTACAATGAGCAGTTCTTC,CATSFGDRGLYNEQFF
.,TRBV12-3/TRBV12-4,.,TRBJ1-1,TGTGCCAGCAGCCTCTCGATGGGCACTGAAGCTTTCTTT,CASSLSMGTEAFF
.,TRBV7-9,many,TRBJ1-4,TGTGCCAGCAGCCCCGGCGGAGGGTCCGAAAAACTGTTTTTT,CASSPGGGSEKLFF